This T cell receptor (beta chain) was recovered during a study of OX40 agonist ivuxolimab in advanced cancers. General notes on the study: Ivuxolimab was a fully human IgG2 agonistic monoclonal antibody targeting the costimulatory receptor OX40 (CD134). The point of sequencing TCRbeta in the periphery was to test whether ivuxolimab changed TCR sequence diversity and drove clonal T-cell expansion. Patients were allowed to have had prior anti-PD-1, anti-PD-L1 or anti-CTLA-4 therapy, and 30% to 40% of the dose-escalation patients had been treated with checkpoint inhibitors. Intravenous ivuxolimab was administered to patients every 2 weeks at six dose levels: 0.01, 0.1, 0.3, 1.5, 3 and 10 mg/kg. The paper reports the monotherapy dose-escalation portion (N of about 54 patients) of the phase I ivuxolimab trial. In the dose-escalation cohort, around 80% of patients were male, and the mean age was around 60 years with a range of 23 to 79. Partial responses occurred in three dose-escalation patients: two with cutaneous melanoma and one with hepatocellular carcinoma. Among the roughly 50 dose-escalation patients, about 20 had hepatocellular carcinoma, 15 or so melanoma, 9 renal cell carcinoma and 9 head and neck cancer.

To sequence the TCRbeta CDR3 region, genomic DNA was isolated from the sorted cells. TCRbeta CDR3 regions were sequenced using the immunoSEQ Assay. The table comes from immuneACCESS by way of TCRdb, which keeps in-frame sequences with V and J called. Part of the clones is missing from these tables; in studies checked, under half for an unresolved V gene and the rest for unknown reasons. The sample includes about 110,000 clones, with roughly 90% observed a single time. The leading ten clones occupy 1% to 1.5% of the sample. This clone was observed a few times. Which antigen it targets is not known. No quality values exist for individual bases; no much larger clone is one base distant. Counted from cysteine to phenylalanine, this CDR3 has 14 amino acids. Just the 42-base CDR3 DNA is kept, in frame starting at base 1. The CDR1 and CDR2 encoded by the germline V gene are MGHRA and YSYEKL. Relative to germline, V is 0 bases shorter and J is 7 bases shorter, with 13 bases between their ends.

The trial excluded patients who had a history of autoimmune disease or who were on systemic immunosuppression. Peripheral blood for TCR sequencing was drawn from every dose cohort at baseline, at cycle 4 day 1 and at cycle 7 day 1. Samples were obtained from an open-label, multicenter, first-in-human phase I dose-escalation trial of ivuxolimab. Adults with locally advanced or metastatic melanoma, renal cell, hepatocellular, or head and neck squamous cell carcinoma were enrolled in the trial. Before TCR sequencing, CD4+ and CD8+ T cells were separately sorted from peripheral blood. What the authors observed across the whole study: In the 0.1-3.0 mg/kg groups, partial responders were among the patients with the lowest normalized peripheral clonal expansion, particularly in CD8+ T cells. Clonal expansion of both CD4+ and CD8+ blood T cells was observed from baseline to week 6 at doses 0.1 to 3.0 mg/kg. Antigen specificity was not determined for the clonally expanded peripheral T cells. After ivuxolimab, CD8+ T cells had more expanded clones than CD4+ T cells on average. Low levels of normalized T-cell clonal expansion were also shown by some nonresponding patients.

The sample in question was CD4+ or CD8+ T cells sorted from blood, obtained in a trial of the OX40 agonist ivuxolimab. The sequence is built from TRBV4-1 and TRBJ2-7; no D segment can be confidently identified. The clonotype comes from an adult with an advanced solid tumor such as melanoma, head and neck, liver or kidney cancer. The CDR3 corresponds to CASSQDTAAREQYF. The DNA sequence is given as TGCGCCAGCAGCCAAGATACCGCGGCCCGGGAGCAGTACTTC.